This T cell receptor (beta chain) originates from a study of cytomegalovirus exposure and HLA in healthy donors. PCR involved 60 Vbeta and 13 Jbeta primers. Sequencing used immunoSEQ multiplex PCR; TCRdb keeps in-frame clones, though not all of them. The sample lists about 270,000 clones, roughly two thirds seen once, with around 2% in the top ten. Study-wide results and limits: Some TCR beta chains (around 160 of them) were listed as cytomegalovirus-associated.

The CDR3 has 16 amino acids. Germline-derived CDR1 and CDR2 are SNHLY and FYNNEI. The junction had 12 bases not matched to a gene; V was cut back by 5 bases and J by 3 bases. Comments on this clone: Its target is not known.

The rearrangement links TRBV2 to TRBJ1-1; 7 bases line up with TRBD1. The receptor was derived from a female donor in good health and CMV-seronegative. Sequencing was carried out using PBMCs. In DNA form, the CDR3 reads TGTGCCAGCAGTCGCCGGGACAGTTTATACTACACTGAAGCTTTCTTT. Protein product: CASSRRDSLYYTEAFF.